The 20 T cell receptor beta chains reported below all come from one sample, sequenced in a study of blood T cell repertoires in COVID-19. Libraries were prepared by immunoSEQ multiplex PCR; TCRdb keeps only in-frame clonotypes and omits some of them. The sample records over 150,000 clones, roughly 87% being singletons. Source material: peripheral blood. These receptors came from a woman in her sixties who had recovered from COVID-19.

J is TRBJ2-1 and V is TRBV6-5, with D perhaps TRBD1 (6 bases). Trimming pared 6 bases from V and 4 bases from J, leaving 13 bases between. From germline, CDR1 is MNHEY and CDR2 SVGAGI. The CDR3 length is 14 residues. The CDR3 loop reads CASSGQRLYNEQFF. The CDR3 DNA follows: TGTGCCAGCAGCGGACAGCGCCTTTACAATGAGCAGTTCTTC.

The V and J genes are TRBV6-6 and TRBJ2-1; 12 bases fit TRBD1. The germline gives CDR1 MNHNY, CDR2 SVGAGI (reference sequence). Trimming cost V 5 bases and J 7 bases; bases outside gene matches: 9. The CDR3 is 16 amino acids. CDR3 coding DNA: TGTGCCAGCAGTCCGCTTGGGACAGGGGGCCGAAATGAGCAGTTCTTC. Encoded protein: CASSPLGTGGRNEQFF.

V gene TRBV5-1 combines with J gene TRBJ1-3; D not resolved. The CDR3 totals 16 residues. V lost 0 bases, J lost 3 bases, and 13 bases lay in between. In germline, CDR1 is SGHRS, CDR2 YFSETQ. This chain's CDR3 is CASSLAGVRLGNTIYF. The CDR3 DNA reads TGCGCCAGCAGCTTGGCCGGGGTTAGGCTTGGAAACACCATATATTTT.

The chain is built from TRBV3-1 (or the pseudogene TRBV3-2) and TRBJ2-1, with TRBD1 identical over 10 bases. Losses at the gene ends were 2 bases for V and 4 bases for J; bases not matched to a gene: 8. Germline V gives CDR1 LGHDT, CDR2 YNNKEL (reference sequence). CDR3 length equals 17 residues. The CDR3 is CASSQLTWDRGYNEQFF. Here the CDR3 DNA reads TGTGCCAGCAGCCAACTAACTTGGGACAGGGGATACAATGAGCAGTTCTTC.

The chain is built from TRBV18 and TRBJ1-3; D may be TRBD1 (6 bases). Germline CDR1 reads KGHSH; CDR2 reads LQKENI. This CDR3 contains 15 residues. Trimming removed 3 bases from V and 0 bases from J, with 9 bases in between. This CDR3 reads CASSPGHNSGNTIYF. The DNA of the CDR3 is TGTGCCAGCTCACCGGGACATAACTCTGGAAACACCATATATTTT.

Note on this clone: The identical CDR3 is also encoded by other nucleotide sequences in the sample. V is TRBV5-1 and J is TRBJ2-3, with D possibly being TRBD1 (6 bases). This CDR3 contains 12 residues. Germline CDR1 and CDR2: SGHRS and YFSETQ. Deletions cut 3 bases from V and 5 bases from J, with 7 bases between. The CDR3 loop reads CASSSRGDTQYF. The CDR3 DNA reads as TGCGCCAGCAGCTCCAGGGGAGATACGCAGTATTTT.

This chain links TRBV10-1 with TRBJ2-3; possibly TRBD1 for D (6 bases). The CDR3 has 13 residues. V gave up 4 bases and J gave up 8 bases, with 13 bases separating them. The germline V gene has CDR1 WNHNN and CDR2 SYGVQD (reference sequence). Written as DNA, the CDR3 is TGCGCCAGCAGTGTTTCACAGGGTGGTACGCAGTATTTT. As protein: CASSVSQGGTQYF.

The chain recombines TRBV21-1 with TRBJ1-5; the table's D call, TRBD1, was not checked against the DNA. TRBV21-1 is given as a pseudogene. The CDR3 is 17 amino acids. The CDR3, as DNA: TGTGCCAGCAGCAGTGGACAGGGCCCGTATAGCAATCAGCCCCAGCATTTT. It yields the protein CASSSGQGPYSNQPQHF.

J is TRBJ2-3 and V is TRBV5-4; 13 bases agree with TRBD2. From germline, CDR1 is SGHNT and CDR2 YYREEE (reference sequence). Trimming removed 3 bases from V and 8 bases from J; junction bases left unmatched: 6. The CDR3 extends over 15 amino acids. CDR3 DNA: TGTGCCAGCAGCTCAACTAGCGGGGGGGCGGGTACGCAGTATTTT. It specifies CASSSTSGGAGTQYF.

The chain couples TRBV11-1 to TRBJ1-4, with 7 bases matching TRBD1. CDR3 length: 15 amino acids. CDR1 SGHAT and CDR2 FQDESV come from the germline V gene (reference sequence). The V segment lost 1 base and the J segment 8 bases; nucleotides outside the gene matches: 7. CDR3 nucleotide sequence: TGTGCCAGCAGCTTAGATTCGACAGGGCGCGAAAAACTGTTTTTT. Its protein product is CASSLDSTGREKLFF.

The V call is TRBV7-7, the J call TRBJ2-5, with TRBD1 identical over 9 bases. Germline V CDR1 and CDR2: SSHAT, FNYEAQ (reference sequence). V trimming: 1 base; J trimming: 5 bases; junction bases outside the gene matches: 5. This CDR3 is built from 15 residues. CDR3 sequence: CASSLGTGVSETQYF. CDR3 DNA sequence: TGTGCCAGCAGCTTAGGGACAGGGGTGTCGGAGACCCAGTACTTC.

The chain links TRBV5-1 to TRBJ1-2; D is possibly TRBD1 (5 bases). CDR3 size: 13 residues. Trimming shortened V by 4 bases and J by 4 bases, and 11 bases separated the two germline ends. Germline V CDR1 and CDR2: SGHRS, YFSETQ. The chain's CDR3 is CASSTGGTYGYTF. For the CDR3, the DNA is TGCGCCAGCAGCACGGGGGGTACCTATGGCTACACCTTC.

The chain is built from TRBV7-9 and TRBJ1-2; no firm D call. Germline V gene lookup returns CDR1 SEHNR and CDR2 FQNEAQ (reference sequence). V was pared by 5 bases and J by 0 bases, with 7 bases between. The CDR3 contains 13 residues. DNA of the CDR3: TGTGCCAGCAGCGCGTTGACTAACTATGGCTACACCTTC. Translating gives CASSALTNYGYTF.

The V and J genes are TRBV21-1 and TRBJ1-3; TRBD1 is taken as the D call from the table, unchecked against the DNA. TRBV21-1 is deemed a pseudogene. The CDR3 length is 14 residues. CDR3 sequence reads: CASSNSGAPGTIYF. DNA of the CDR3: TGTGCCAGCAGCAATTCAGGGGCGCCGGGTACCATATATTTT.

This chain uses TRBV5-1 with TRBJ1-1; 8 bases agree with TRBD1. Germline assignment: CDR1 SGHRS and CDR2 YFSETQ. The CDR3 has 17 residues. Trimming at V came to 3 bases and at J to 1 base, leaving 11 bases not matched to a gene. The CDR3 loop reads CASSSTGEQHKNTEAFF. The CDR3 DNA reads TGCGCCAGCAGCTCGACAGGGGAACAACATAAGAACACTGAAGCTTTCTTT. The entire variable domain, with the rest obtained from reference TRBV5-1 and TRBJ1-1, is as follows: KAGVTQTPRYLIKTRGQQVTLSCSPISGHRSVSWYQQTPGQGLQFLFEYFSETQRNKGNFPGRFSGRQFSNSRSEMNVSTLELGDSALYLCASSSTGEQHKNTEAFFGQGTRLTVV.

This CDR3 is CASTGQAYGYTF. CDR3 sequence (DNA): TGTGCCAGCACAGGGCAGGCATATGGCTACACCTTC. The chain couples TRBV2 to TRBJ1-2; TRBD1 is a possible D gene (5 bases). V dropped 7 bases and J dropped 5 bases, with 11 bases sitting between them. This CDR3 spans 12 amino acids. Germline V gene sequence: CDR1 SNHLY, CDR2 FYNNEI.

CDR3 bases: TGTGCCAGCAGTGATCGGGGTGCCAATAATGAAAAACTGTTTTTT. Protein: CASSDRGANNEKLFF. This chain joins TRBV2 and TRBJ1-4; D not resolved. V lost 3 bases and J 4 bases, leaving 12 bases between the germline ends. From germline, CDR1 is SNHLY and CDR2 FYNNEI. The CDR3 length is 15 residues.

The rearrangement joins TRBV5-1 to TRBJ1-1; weak D call: TRBD1 (5 bases). Per germline, CDR1 SGHRS and CDR2 YFSETQ. V was trimmed by 6 bases and J by 7 bases, leaving 16 bases between them. The CDR3 contains 13 residues. The CDR3 DNA reads as TGCGCCAGCAACGAGGGACTCCCGAATGAAGCTTTCTTT. It encodes CASNEGLPNEAFF. Variable domain in full (rest from reference TRBV5-1 and TRBJ1-1): KAGVTQTPRYLIKTRGQQVTLSCSPISGHRSVSWYQQTPGQGLQFLFEYFSETQRNKGNFPGRFSGRQFSNSRSEMNVSTLELGDSALYLCASNEGLPNEAFFGQGTRLTVV.

The chain carries TRBV2 and TRBJ2-2; tentative D call: TRBD2 (7 bases). The CDR3 runs 15 residues. Trimming removed 2 bases from V and 4 bases from J, with 11 bases in between. From germline, CDR1 is SNHLY and CDR2 FYNNEI. This chain's CDR3 is CASSERRGLTGELFF. Here the CDR3 DNA reads TGTGCCAGCAGTGAACGGCGGGGGCTCACCGGGGAGCTGTTTTTT.

The rearrangement joins TRBV7-2 to TRBJ1-5; 11 nucleotides agree with TRBD1. V was pared by 3 bases and J by 7 bases, with 2 bases of the junction left unmatched. This CDR3 spans 14 amino acids. In germline, CDR1 is SGHTA, CDR2 FQGNSA. The CDR3: CASSFGQGAQPQHF. The CDR3 DNA reads as TGTGCCAGCAGCTTCGGACAGGGGGCACAGCCCCAGCATTTT.